A single sample is the source of the 24 T cell receptor beta chains below, sequenced in a study of T-cell reconstitution after alpha-beta-depleted transplantation in children. The TCRbeta library was prepared with unique molecular identifiers. TCRdb re-called the PCR reads through MiXCR, storing one row per CDR3 protein. The table records over 400,000 distinct CDR3 sequences, under 15% of them present only once. The source was PBMCs from the stem cell graft donor, collected from the stem cell graft. These receptors were taken from a human donor who donated a stem cell graft to a child with combined immunodeficiency.

This clonotype appeared a few times. The chain recombines TRBV2 with TRBJ2-2, with D unresolved. Trimming removed 3 bases from V and 4 bases from J, with 6 bases in between. The germline gives CDR1 SNHLY, CDR2 FYNNEI. The CDR3 is 13 amino acids. The CDR3 is CASSDGGTGELFF. The CDR3, as DNA: TGTGCCAGCAGTGACGGTGGCACCGGGGAGCTGTTTTTT.

This clonotype came up many times. This sequence joins TRBV20-1 and TRBJ2-2, with 8 bases identical to TRBD2. CDR3 length equals 17 residues. After removal of 5 bases from V and 6 bases from J, the junction contained 17 bases not matched to a gene. From germline, CDR1 is DFQATT and CDR2 SNEGSKA (reference sequence). The CDR3, as DNA: TGCAGTGCTCCAAGGCCCGGGACTAGGTTCTTGGCCGGGGAGCTGTTTTTT. Protein product: CSAPRPGTRFLAGELFF.

This clonotype was seen just once. The chain has TRBV30 and TRBJ1-5; perhaps TRBD1 as D (5 bases). The V end was cut by 3 bases, the J end by 7 bases, with 16 bases between. CDR1 is GTSNPN and CDR2 is SVGIG in the germline V gene (reference sequence). The CDR3 loop spans 14 amino acids. CDR3 bases: TGTGCCTGGAGACTAGGGGCAGTCGGCCAGCCCCAGCATTTT. This translates into CAWRLGAVGQPQHF. Filled out from reference TRBV30 and TRBJ1-5, the complete variable domain reads SQTIHQWPATLVQPVGSPLSLECTVEGTSNPNLYWYRQAAGRGLQLLFYSVGIGQISSEVPQNLSASRPQDRQFILSSKKLLLSDSGFYLCAWRLGAVGQPQHFGDGTRLSIL.

The rearrangement uses TRBV11-1 and TRBJ2-7; 8 bases line up with TRBD2. The CDR3 contains 18 residues. Germline CDR1 reads SGHAT; CDR2 reads FQDESV (reference sequence). With V trimmed by 5 bases and J by 6 bases, 21 bases remained unmatched. CDR3 residues: CASSQREPKGSAHLEQYF. CDR3 bases: TGTGCCAGCAGCCAGCGGGAGCCGAAGGGTTCAGCCCATCTCGAGCAGTACTTC.

J is TRBJ2-3 and V is TRBV7-2; D gene uncertain. The CDR3 totals 15 residues. Trimming left V 1 base short and J 6 bases short, with 14 bases between. Germline V gene sequence: CDR1 SGHTA, CDR2 FQGNSA. The CDR3, as DNA: TGTGCCAGCAGCTTAGAGACTGGCTACGGGGATACGCAGTATTTT. Amino acid sequence: CASSLETGYGDTQYF.

This clonotype turned up a few times. V gene TRBV12-3 or TRBV12-4 combines with J gene TRBJ2-1, with 9 bases aligning to TRBD2. The CDR3 contains 16 residues. Germline trimming cut 3 bases from V and 7 bases from J; bases unmatched to any gene: 10. The CDR3 DNA follows: TGTGCCAGCAGTTTGCAAGCGGGAGGTTTTGTGAATGAGCAGTTCTTC. Protein: CASSLQAGGFVNEQFF.

The chain couples TRBV2 to TRBJ2-3; D is uncertain. The V gene lost 0 bases and the J gene lost 4 bases, with 14 bases spanning the gap. The CDR3 is 16 residues long. In germline, CDR1 is SNHLY, CDR2 FYNNEI. DNA of the CDR3: TGTGCCAGCAGTGAAGCGCATCCCCCTCCGTCAGATACGCAGTATTTT. As protein: CASSEAHPPPSDTQYF.

This clonotype was observed many times. V is TRBV5-1 and J is TRBJ2-2, with 7 bases fitting TRBD2. Per the germline V gene, CDR1 is SGHRS and CDR2 is YFSETQ. V was pared by 1 base and J by 1 base, with 1 base of the junction left unmatched. The CDR3 has 15 residues. CDR3 sequence reads: CASSLTSVNTGELFF. CDR3 DNA sequence: TGCGCCAGCAGCTTGACTAGCGTGAACACCGGGGAGCTGTTTTTT.

This clonotype showed up many times. The chain employs TRBV5-1 and TRBJ1-1; 7 bases align to TRBD1. The V and J ends lost 4 bases and 1 base, in that order; junction bases with no gene match: 7. This CDR3 contains 15 residues. Germline CDR1 reads SGHRS; CDR2 reads YFSETQ. The CDR3 sequence: CASSVGQVRNTEAFF. The DNA of the CDR3 is TGCGCCAGCAGCGTCGGACAGGTTAGGAACACTGAAGCTTTCTTT.

This clonotype has a count of ten or more. The chain is built from TRBV6-5 and TRBJ1-1; D is ambiguous. The CDR3 length is 13 residues. V dropped 3 bases and J dropped 4 bases, with 9 bases sitting between them. CDR1 and CDR2 from the germline V gene are MNHEY and SVGAGI. DNA for the CDR3: TGTGCCAGCAGTTATGCCGTAGTCACTGAAGCTTTCTTT. Translating gives CASSYAVVTEAFF.

This chain links TRBV12-3 or TRBV12-4 with TRBJ1-5; weak D call: TRBD1 (6 bases). Trimming cost V 5 bases and J 5 bases, with 16 bases left between them. This CDR3 has 15 amino acids. The CDR3 here is CASSLTGKGDQPQHF. The DNA for the CDR3 is TGTGCCAGCAGTCTCACAGGGAAAGGGGATCAGCCCCAGCATTTT.

CDR3 sequence reads: CASSVSGRAYRKQYF. DNA for the CDR3: TGTGCCAGCAGTGTTAGCGGGAGGGCCTATCGCAAGCAGTACTTC. The chain uses TRBV6-1 and TRBJ2-7; TRBD2 aligns across 11 bases. With V trimmed by 4 bases and J by 8 bases, 10 bases remained unmatched. The CDR3 contains 15 residues. Germline CDR1 MNHNS, CDR2 SASEGT.

There are a few counts of this clonotype. V and J are TRBV2 and TRBJ2-7; 7 positions match TRBD2. CDR1 is SNHLY, CDR2 FYNNEI, per germline. The J segment lost 2 bases and the V segment lost 7 bases, leaving 11 bases of the junction unmatched. CDR3 length equals 15 residues. The CDR3: CASIPLADFTYEQYF. CDR3 nucleotides: TGTGCCAGCATCCCTCTAGCGGATTTTACCTACGAGCAGTACTTC.

This rearrangement joins TRBV7-9 to TRBJ1-3; D possibly corresponds to TRBD1 (5 bases). Trimming removed 4 bases at V and 8 bases at J, with 9 bases between. CDR1 is SEHNR and CDR2 is FQNEAQ in the germline V gene (reference sequence). This CDR3 spans 12 amino acids. In DNA form, the CDR3 reads TGTGCCAGCAGCTGGGGGGGAGACACCATATATTTT. It is translated as CASSWGGDTIYF.

The V call is TRBV10-3, the J call TRBJ1-6, with 7 bases aligning to TRBD1. The CDR3 is 14 residues long. CDR1 and CDR2 from the germline V gene are ENHRY and SYGVKD. V was pared by 3 bases and J by 10 bases, with 6 bases of the junction left unmatched. As DNA, the CDR3 is TGTGCCATCAGTGATGAGGGGGCTAGATCACCCCTCCACTTT. It encodes CAISDEGARSPLHF.

Ten or more counts support this clonotype. J is TRBJ1-6 and V is TRBV12-3 or TRBV12-4; D gene uncertain. V was cut by 5 bases and J by 0 bases, with 11 bases left in between. The CDR3 contains 16 residues. CDR3 in amino acids: CASSPVRSSYNSPLHF. The CDR3 DNA is TGTGCCAGCAGTCCTGTGAGGAGCTCCTATAATTCACCCCTCCACTTT.

The genes are TRBV12-3 or TRBV12-4 and TRBJ1-1, with D maybe TRBD1 (6 bases). The CDR3 totals 15 residues. V was trimmed by 6 bases and J by 0 bases, leaving 14 bases between them. This CDR3 reads CASRRGEGVNTEAFF. The CDR3, as DNA: TGTGCCAGCAGGAGGGGGGAGGGAGTGAACACTGAAGCTTTCTTT.

The V gene is TRBV7-3, the J gene TRBJ2-1, with D perhaps TRBD1 (6 bases). The germline V gene encodes CDR1 SGHTA and CDR2 FQGTGA. This CDR3 spans 15 amino acids. V shed 5 bases and J shed 5 bases, with 16 bases lying between them. The CDR3 nucleotides read TGTGCCAGCAGCCCAGGGGCCCTAACGAACAATGAGCAGTTCTTC. Protein sequence: CASSPGALTNNEQFF.

The chain's CDR3 is CASSPPAGGSYNEQFF. CDR3 coding DNA: TGTGCCAGCAGTCCTCCGGCGGGAGGGTCCTACAATGAGCAGTTCTTC. The gene calls are TRBV12-3 or TRBV12-4 and TRBJ2-1, with 9 bases that match TRBD2. The ends lost 5 bases at V and 1 base at J; junction bases unmatched: 6. The CDR3 has 16 residues.

This chain links TRBV6-1 with TRBJ2-1; the D is unclear. The length of the CDR3 is 15 residues. The germline V gene has CDR1 MNHNS and CDR2 SASEGT. V shed 6 bases and J shed 0 bases, with 12 bases lying between them. The CDR3 protein is CASRVLASSYNEQFF. In nucleotides, the CDR3 is TGTGCCAGCAGGGTTTTGGCTAGCTCCTACAATGAGCAGTTCTTC.

This clonotype was observed a handful of times. The chain couples TRBV20-1 to TRBJ2-5, with 7 bases identical to TRBD1. Germline CDR1 reads DFQATT; CDR2 reads SNEGSKA (reference sequence). There are 13 residues in the CDR3. With 6 bases clipped from V and 5 bases from J, the junction kept 9 bases outside the gene matches. The CDR3 sequence: CSAKTGPGETQYF. The CDR3 nucleotides are TGCAGTGCCAAGACAGGGCCTGGGGAGACCCAGTACTTC.

The V call is TRBV12-3 or TRBV12-4, the J call TRBJ2-7; possible D gene TRBD2, 5 bases. Between the trimmed V and J ends, which lost 6 bases and 7 bases, there was a span of 19 bases. The CDR3 loop spans 14 amino acids. This CDR3 reads CASSRAGRTGEQYF. CDR3 nucleotides: TGTGCCAGCAGCCGCGCCGGGCGGACGGGAGAGCAGTACTTC.

V usage is TRBV7-2 and J usage is TRBJ2-1; TRBD2 aligns across 11 bases. This CDR3 has 16 residues. Losses at the gene ends were 4 bases for V and 4 bases for J; bases not matched to a gene: 6. From germline, CDR1 is SGHTA and CDR2 FQGNSA. CDR3 region: CASSSLAGGRYNEQFF. The CDR3, as DNA: TGTGCCAGCAGCTCATTAGCGGGGGGGCGGTACAATGAGCAGTTCTTC. Filled out from reference TRBV7-2 and TRBJ2-1, the complete variable domain reads GAGVSQSPSNKVTEKGKDVELRCDPISGHTALYWYRQSLGQGLEFLIYFQGNSAPDKSGLPSDRFSAERTGGSVSTLTIQRTQQEDSAVYLCASSSLAGGRYNEQFFGPGTRLTVL.

This sequence joins TRBV4-2 and TRBJ2-7; TRBD2 agrees at 13 bases. The CDR3 runs to 20 residues. J lost 0 bases, V lost 0 bases, and 11 bases had no gene match. Germline CDR1 and CDR2: LGHNA and YNFKEQ. CDR3 loop: CASSQDYTPGTSGISYEQYF. Here the CDR3 DNA reads TGTGCCAGCAGCCAAGACTATACCCCCGGGACTAGCGGGATCTCCTACGAGCAGTACTTC.